This TCR beta chain was obtained from a study of T cell responses to AZD1222 COVID-19 vaccine. Study-wide context: Combined were second doses at about 4 or about 12 weeks.

The germline CDR1 and CDR2 sequences are MNHEY and SVGAGI. The V segment lost 2 bases and the J segment 10 bases; nucleotides outside the gene matches: 10. This CDR3 region has 15 residues. Assay: immunoSEQ multiplex PCR; the TCRdb copy retains only in-frame clones and omits some. The table lists around 100,000 clones, around nine tenths of them singletons. This clonotype originated in an adult in good health. The input for sequencing was peripheral blood, taken on day 0 of AZD1222 vaccination. The rearrangement uses TRBV6-5 and TRBJ1-2, with 10 nucleotides matching TRBD1. As DNA, the CDR3 is TGTGCCAGCAGTTACACCGACAGGGGGCGCATGTACTACACCTTC. It encodes CASSYTDRGRMYYTF.